A selection of T cell receptor beta chains follows, all from one sample in a study of type 1 regulatory T cells. Their antigen targets remain unknown. TCRdb analysed the reads with MiXCR anew, one entry per CDR3 protein. The profile shows 70,000 or so distinct CDR3 sequences, around 20% of them singletons. Sequenced input: cultured type 1 regulatory T (Tr1) cells, either the whole culture or a sorted fraction (not recorded which). Receptors were obtained from a human donor in good health. CDR3s include the opening cysteine and the closing phenylalanine or tryptophan.

j_call: TRBJ2-3
v_call: TRBV7-9
cdr3_aa: CASTDRTDTQYF

j_call: TRBJ2-1
v_call: TRBV20-1
cdr3_aa: CSALKRDEQFF

j_call: TRBJ2-1
v_call: TRBV7-9
cdr3_aa: CASSLGRVSYNEQFF

j_call: TRBJ2-7
v_call: TRBV7-9
cdr3_aa: CASSSWLEQYF

j_call: TRBJ2-5
v_call: TRBV7-6
cdr3_aa: CASKKTENQETQYF

j_call: TRBJ2-2
v_call: TRBV7-2
cdr3_aa: CASSLSSGAGELFF

j_call: TRBJ1-5
v_call: TRBV7-2
cdr3_aa: CASTRDGQPQHF

j_call: TRBJ2-3
v_call: TRBV5-1
cdr3_aa: CASSLATRTDTQYF

j_call: TRBJ2-1
v_call: TRBV9
cdr3_aa: CASSVASSYNEQFF

j_call: TRBJ2-3
v_call: TRBV3-1
cdr3_aa: CASSQVVLAGVGDTQYF

j_call: TRBJ2-2
v_call: TRBV12-3/TRBV12-4
cdr3_aa: CASTPTGSINTGELFF

j_call: TRBJ2-7
v_call: TRBV6-5
cdr3_aa: CASSYSLDLLPEQYF

j_call: TRBJ1-3
v_call: TRBV6-6
cdr3_aa: CASSYGQASGNTIYF

j_call: TRBJ2-3
v_call: TRBV29-1
cdr3_aa: CSVPGSGTSTDTQYF

j_call: TRBJ2-7
v_call: TRBV18
cdr3_aa: CASSPPGQGYEQYF

j_call: TRBJ2-5
v_call: TRBV20-1
cdr3_aa: CSATQAGARVQYF

j_call: TRBJ2-5
v_call: TRBV5-1
cdr3_aa: CASSLAVTYGETQYF

j_call: TRBJ2-3
v_call: TRBV7-9
cdr3_aa: CASSSWTSGKADTQYF

j_call: TRBJ2-7
v_call: TRBV7-9
cdr3_aa: CASSLAGVREQYF

j_call: TRBJ1-1
v_call: TRBV28
cdr3_aa: CASVMNTEAFF

j_call: TRBJ2-2
v_call: TRBV12-3/TRBV12-4
cdr3_aa: CASSRGGQNTGELFF

j_call: TRBJ1-5
v_call: TRBV4-2
cdr3_aa: CASSQDWGSNQPQHF

j_call: TRBJ1-1
v_call: TRBV5-1
cdr3_aa: CASSGSGTGYTEAFF

j_call: TRBJ1-5
v_call: TRBV30
cdr3_aa: CAWSRIDLSNQPQHF

j_call: TRBJ1-2
v_call: TRBV20-1
cdr3_aa: CSARDQDLYGYTF

j_call: TRBJ2-6
v_call: TRBV20-1
cdr3_aa: CSARDRKSSGANVLTF

j_call: TRBJ1-1
v_call: TRBV5-1
cdr3_aa: CASSLALDRNTEAFF

j_call: TRBJ2-2
v_call: TRBV24-1
cdr3_aa: CATSARDATNTGELFF

j_call: TRBJ2-1
v_call: TRBV12-3/TRBV12-4
cdr3_aa: CASTLTRIGTRGGNEQFF

j_call: TRBJ2-7
v_call: TRBV6-2/TRBV6-3
cdr3_aa: CASSYKQGATYEQYF

j_call: TRBJ2-2
v_call: TRBV6-1
cdr3_aa: CASSEGIYRRNTGELFF

j_call: TRBJ2-1
v_call: TRBV6-2/TRBV6-3
cdr3_aa: CASSYWGVHSSEQFF

j_call: TRBJ2-7
v_call: TRBV5-1
cdr3_aa: CASSSYRGFEQYF

j_call: TRBJ2-1
v_call: TRBV7-2
cdr3_aa: CASSLQGANYNEQFF

j_call: TRBJ2-3
v_call: TRBV30
cdr3_aa: CAWSDGITQYF

j_call: TRBJ1-1
v_call: TRBV3-1
cdr3_aa: CASSGRAINTEAFF

j_call: TRBJ2-1
v_call: TRBV9
cdr3_aa: CASSLLGDPRVDEQFF

j_call: TRBJ2-1
v_call: TRBV20-1
cdr3_aa: CSATKLLTYNEQFF

j_call: TRBJ1-3
v_call: TRBV5-1
cdr3_aa: CASSPGTGLSGNTTYF

j_call: TRBJ2-3
v_call: TRBV19
cdr3_aa: CASSTTVAASTDTQYF

j_call: TRBJ2-1
v_call: TRBV27
cdr3_aa: CASSRPGQVYNEQFF

j_call: TRBJ1-3
v_call: TRBV28
cdr3_aa: CASSFGGVNTVYF

j_call: TRBJ1-2
v_call: TRBV6-5
cdr3_aa: CASSYRERQYGYTF

j_call: TRBJ2-7
v_call: TRBV28
cdr3_aa: CASNQPTQGSAYEQYF

j_call: TRBJ2-5
v_call: TRBV7-6
cdr3_aa: CASSPLGTETQYF

j_call: TRBJ2-7
v_call: TRBV15
cdr3_aa: CATSRDYDGFNEQYF

j_call: TRBJ1-6
v_call: TRBV15
cdr3_aa: CATSRRNSNSPLHF

j_call: TRBJ2-1
v_call: TRBV20-1
cdr3_aa: CSARRTTGVNEQFF

j_call: TRBJ2-7
v_call: TRBV18
cdr3_aa: CASSQGRTYEQYF

j_call: TRBJ2-5
v_call: TRBV14
cdr3_aa: CASSLGLAGEETQYF

j_call: TRBJ2-3
v_call: TRBV29-1
cdr3_aa: CSVVKTSGSTDTQYF